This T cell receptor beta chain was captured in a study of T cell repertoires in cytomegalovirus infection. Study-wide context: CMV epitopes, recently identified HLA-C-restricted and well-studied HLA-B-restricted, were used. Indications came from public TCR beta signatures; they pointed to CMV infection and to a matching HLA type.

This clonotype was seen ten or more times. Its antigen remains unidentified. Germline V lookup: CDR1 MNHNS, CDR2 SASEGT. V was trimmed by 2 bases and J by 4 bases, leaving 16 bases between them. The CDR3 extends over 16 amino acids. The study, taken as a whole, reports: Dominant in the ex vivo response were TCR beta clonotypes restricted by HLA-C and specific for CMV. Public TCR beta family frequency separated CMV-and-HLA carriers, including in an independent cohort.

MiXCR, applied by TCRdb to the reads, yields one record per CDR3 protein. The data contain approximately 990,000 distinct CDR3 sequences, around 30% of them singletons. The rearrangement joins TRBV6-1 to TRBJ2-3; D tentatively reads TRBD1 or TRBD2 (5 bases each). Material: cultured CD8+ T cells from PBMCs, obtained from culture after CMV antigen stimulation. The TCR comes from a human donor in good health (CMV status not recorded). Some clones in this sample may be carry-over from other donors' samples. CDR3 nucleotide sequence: TGTGCCAGCAGTGAACCGGGACGGCCTCGGGCAGATACGCAGTATTTT. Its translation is CASSEPGRPRADTQYF.